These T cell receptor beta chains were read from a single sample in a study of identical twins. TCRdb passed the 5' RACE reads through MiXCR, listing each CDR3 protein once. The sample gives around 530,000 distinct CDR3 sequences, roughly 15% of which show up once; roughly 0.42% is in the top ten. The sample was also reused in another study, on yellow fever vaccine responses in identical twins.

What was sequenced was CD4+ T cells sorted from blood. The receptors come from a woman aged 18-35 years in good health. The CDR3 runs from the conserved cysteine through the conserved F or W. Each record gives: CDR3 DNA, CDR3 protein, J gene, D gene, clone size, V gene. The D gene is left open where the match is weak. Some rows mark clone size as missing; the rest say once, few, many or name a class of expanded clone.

TGTGCCACCGGGACAGGGGCGGGCACCGGGGAGCTGTTTTTT CATGTGAGTGELFF TRBJ2-2 TRBD1 . TRBV10-3
TGTGCCAGCAGCTTAAGGGCCAATGAAGCTTTCTTT CASSLRANEAFF TRBJ1-1 . once TRBV5-6
TGTGCCAGCAGAAGAGAGAAATCTGGGGCCAACGTCCTGACTTTC CASRREKSGANVLTF TRBJ2-6 . few TRBV6-1
TGCAGTGCTAGAGATGGTATGAGGCAGGTGAATGAGCAGTTCTTC CSARDGMRQVNEQFF TRBJ2-1 . . TRBV20-1
TGTGCCCCCCAGGAGACAGCGACTAGCAATCAGCCCCAGCATTTT CAPQETATSNQPQHF TRBJ1-5 . . TRBV6-1
TGCGCCAGCAGCTTGGGTACTAGCAGATACGGCTACGAGCAGTACTTC CASSLGTSRYGYEQYF TRBJ2-7 . . TRBV5-1
TGTGCCAGCAGCCCAAGACAGACTGGCTACGAGCAGTACTTC CASSPRQTGYEQYF TRBJ2-7 . few TRBV7-2
TGTGCCAGTAGAGTGCGGGAGAGGGGAGATACGCAGTATTTT CASRVRERGDTQYF TRBJ2-3 TRBD2 . TRBV19
TGTGCCAGCAGGGGACAGGATCCCAAAAACATTCAGTACTTC CASRGQDPKNIQYF TRBJ2-4 TRBD1 once TRBV12-3/TRBV12-4
TGTGCCAGCAGCTCTAGCGGGGGCTCCGGAACAGATACGCAGTATTTT CASSSSGGSGTDTQYF TRBJ2-3 TRBD2 few TRBV7-9
TGTGCCAGCAGCCAGGACTATCCCTACGAGCAGTACTTC CASSQDYPYEQYF TRBJ2-7 . . TRBV14
TGCGCCAGCAGCAAAACCGGGACGAGAATATACAATGAGCAGTTCTTC CASSKTGTRIYNEQFF TRBJ2-1 . few TRBV5-1
TGTGCCAGCAGCCAATCCAGCCCAGATACGCAGTATTTT CASSQSSPDTQYF TRBJ2-3 . many TRBV7-3
TGTGCCAGCAGTGAAGCATTCGGGACTAGTACGTACGAGCAGTACTTC CASSEAFGTSTYEQYF TRBJ2-7 TRBD2 . TRBV2